Shown below are 25 T cell receptor beta chains from a single sample sequenced in a study of cytomegalovirus exposure and HLA in healthy donors. With 60 Vbeta and 13 Jbeta primers, the PCR was carried out. Assay: immunoSEQ multiplex PCR; the TCRdb copy retains only in-frame clones and omits some. The sample's table shows about 130,000 clones. Material: PBMCs. The receptors here all came from a man aged 30 to 45 in good health and CMV-seronegative.

CDR3 amino acids: CAWGGHYTEAFF. The CDR3 bases are TGTGCCTGGGGGGGACACTACACTGAAGCTTTCTTT. The V call is TRBV30, the J call TRBJ1-1; D might be TRBD1 (6 bases). Between the trimmed V and J ends, which lost 5 bases and 3 bases, there was a span of 10 bases. Germline assignment: CDR1 GTSNPN and CDR2 SVGIG (reference sequence). The CDR3 is 12 residues long. Variable domain in full (rest from reference TRBV30 and TRBJ1-1): SQTIHQWPATLVQPVGSPLSLECTVEGTSNPNLYWYRQAAGRGLQLLFYSVGIGQISSEVPQNLSASRPQDRQFILSSKKLLLSDSGFYLCAWGGHYTEAFFGQGTRLTVV.

The V and J genes are TRBV7-3 and TRBJ2-3; TRBD2 matches 9 bases. Per the germline V gene, CDR1 is SGHTA and CDR2 is FQGTGA. The CDR3 runs to 15 residues. The V segment lost 5 bases and the J segment 4 bases; nucleotides outside the gene matches: 7. In DNA form, the CDR3 reads TGTGCCAGCAGCCCGATTAGCGGGAGCGCAGATACGCAGTATTTT. Its translation: CASSPISGSADTQYF.

In the case of this clone: No conserved phenylalanine or tryptophan is present at the end of the CDR3, so a read error is the likely explanation. This chain connects TRBV5-1 to TRBJ1-1; D gene unclear. The length of the CDR3 is 14 residues. V gave up 3 bases and J gave up 1 base, with 10 bases separating them. In germline, CDR1 is SGHRS, CDR2 YFSETQ. The CDR3 DNA follows: TGCGCCAGCAGCTCCGCGGGCCCGAACACTGAAGCTTTCTCT. This translates into CASSSAGPNTEAFS.

The chain has TRBV9 and TRBJ1-1; D unclear. V shed 0 bases and J shed 0 bases, with 6 bases lying between them. The CDR3 has 14 amino acids. The germline CDR1 and CDR2 sequences are SGDLS and YYNGEE. The CDR3 here is CASSVGRLNTEAFF. Here the CDR3 DNA reads TGTGCCAGCAGCGTAGGCCGGTTGAACACTGAAGCTTTCTTT.

The V gene is TRBV19, the J gene TRBJ2-1; 13 bases line up with TRBD2. After removal of 6 bases from V and 7 bases from J, the junction contained 6 bases not matched to a gene. This CDR3 comprises 15 residues. Germline V gene data show CDR1 as LNHDA and CDR2 as SQIVND (reference sequence). CDR3 protein: CASSTTSGRRNEQFF. CDR3 nucleotides: TGTGCCAGTAGCACGACTAGCGGGAGGAGGAATGAGCAGTTCTTC.

The chain recombines TRBV9 with TRBJ2-7, with TRBD2 matching 13 bases. Germline V CDR1 and CDR2: SGDLS, YYNGEE. V shed 4 bases and J 2 bases; nucleotides not matched to a gene: 3. This CDR3 has 15 residues. CDR3 in amino acids: CASSRTSGGPYEQYF. DNA of the CDR3: TGTGCCAGCAGCCGGACTAGCGGGGGCCCCTACGAGCAGTACTTC.

The chain joins TRBV5-6 to TRBJ2-2; 10 bases match TRBD2. V dropped 6 bases and J dropped 2; count of bases not matched to a gene: 4. Germline loops: CDR1 SGHDT, CDR2 YYEEEE. This CDR3 is built from 15 residues. CDR3 nucleotides: TGTGCCAGCAACGGACTAGCGGTAAACACCGGGGAGCTGTTTTTT. As protein: CASNGLAVNTGELFF. The variable domain in full, with the rest retrieved from reference TRBV5-6 and TRBJ2-2, is DAGVTQSPTHLIKTRGQQVTLRCSPKSGHDTVSWYQQALGQGPQFIFQYYEEEERQRGNFPDRFSGHQFPNYSSELNVNALLLGDSALYLCASNGLAVNTGELFFGEGSRLTVL.

The rearrangement links TRBV11-2 to TRBJ2-7, with D possibly TRBD1 on 6 matching bases. CDR3 length equals 15 residues. From germline, CDR1 is SGHAT and CDR2 FQNNGV. V dropped 5 bases and J dropped 0 bases, with 14 bases sitting between them. CDR3 nucleotide sequence: TGTGCCAGCAGCCGGACAGTTTTTAGCTCCTACGAGCAGTACTTC. Translated, it gives CASSRTVFSSYEQYF. The entire variable domain, with the rest obtained from reference TRBV11-2 and TRBJ2-7, is as follows: EAGVAQSPRYKIIEKRQSVAFWCNPISGHATLYWYQQILGQGPKLLIQFQNNGVVDDSQLPKDRFSAERLKGVDSTLKIQPAKLEDSAVYLCASSRTVFSSYEQYFGPGTRLTVT.

The V call is TRBV19, the J call TRBJ2-1, with D unresolved. Germline-derived CDR1 and CDR2 are LNHDA and SQIVND (reference sequence). CDR3 length: 14 residues. Trimming cost V 3 bases and J 8 bases, with 14 bases left between them. This CDR3 reads CASSIRLDRYEQFF. Written as DNA, the CDR3 is TGTGCCAGTAGTATCCGGCTAGACCGCTATGAGCAGTTCTTC.

The J gene is TRBJ1-2, the V gene TRBV5-1; D perhaps matches TRBD1 (6 bases). V was clipped by 2 bases and J by 3 bases, with 14 bases between them. This CDR3 is 15 amino acids long. Germline CDR1 is SGHRS and CDR2 is YFSETQ. In nucleotides, the CDR3 is TGCGCCAGCAGCTTATACAGGGTTGGTGACTATGGCTACACCTTC. It is translated as CASSLYRVGDYGYTF.

This chain connects TRBV5-1 to TRBJ2-7; a possible D gene is TRBD1 (6 bases). The CDR3 consists of 14 residues. CDR1 is SGHRS and CDR2 is YFSETQ in the germline V gene. V was shortened by 3 bases and J by 7 bases, with 17 bases between the two germline ends. The CDR3 spells CASSYQGPPGEQYF. As DNA, the CDR3 is TGCGCCAGCAGCTACCAGGGGCCCCCGGGTGAGCAGTACTTC.

The V gene is TRBV6-6, the J gene TRBJ2-7, with TRBD2 matching over 13 bases. The V gene end was trimmed by 3 bases and the J gene end by 2 bases; junction bases not matched to a gene: 1. The CDR3 spans 15 residues. Germline V gene lookup returns CDR1 MNHNY and CDR2 SVGAGI (reference sequence). The CDR3 region is CASSYGTSGTYEQYF. CDR3 nucleotide sequence: TGTGCCAGCAGTTATGGGACTAGCGGGACCTACGAGCAGTACTTC.

CDR3 region: CASSFVGQPVGRKLFF. CDR3 coding DNA: TGTGCCAGCAGCTTCGTGGGACAGCCGGTGGGGCGAAAACTGTTTTTT. The chain combines TRBV7-9 with TRBJ1-4; 7 nucleotides agree with TRBD1. The CDR3 has 16 residues. The J segment lost 10 bases and the V segment lost 3 bases, leaving 14 bases of the junction unmatched. In germline, CDR1 is SEHNR, CDR2 FQNEAQ (reference sequence).

The rearrangement uses TRBV7-3 and TRBJ2-3; 10 bases match TRBD1. Unmatched junction bases numbered 9, after V lost 7 bases and J lost 2 bases. Germline V gives CDR1 SGHTA, CDR2 FQGTGA. This CDR3 comprises 16 residues. For the CDR3, the DNA is TGTGCCAGCACCGAAATCGGGACAGGGGACACAGATACGCAGTATTTT. Protein product: CASTEIGTGDTDTQYF.

The genes are TRBV29-1 and TRBJ1-2; no reliable D call. The V end was cut by 4 bases, the J end by 8 bases, with 11 bases between. CDR1 is SQVTM and CDR2 is ANQGSEA in the germline V gene. This CDR3 comprises 11 residues. CDR3 bases: TGCAGCGTTGCGGGTTTTCGAGGCTACACCTTC. Its protein product is CSVAGFRGYTF. Full variable domain (outside the CDR3, taken from reference TRBV29-1 and TRBJ1-2): SAVISQKPSRDICQRGTSLTIQCQVDSQVTMMFWYRQQPGQSLTLIATANQGSEATYESGFVIDKFPISRPNLTFSTLTVSNMSPEDSSIYLCSVAGFRGYTFGSGTRLTVV.

The chain recombines TRBV6-1 with TRBJ1-3, with 7 positions matching TRBD1. The J segment lost 2 bases and the V segment lost 8 bases, leaving 0 bases of the junction unmatched. The CDR3 contains 12 residues. Germline CDR1 MNHNS, CDR2 SASEGT. CDR3 in amino acids: CASQGAGNTIYF. The CDR3 DNA sequence: TGTGCCAGCCAGGGGGCTGGAAACACCATATATTTT.

CDR3 sequence (DNA): TGCGCCAGCAGCCAAGATAGCAGCGGAGCATACTACGAGCAGTACTTC. It yields the protein CASSQDSSGAYYEQYF. The V call is TRBV4-3, the J call TRBJ2-7; D may be TRBD2 (5 bases). The V end lost 0 bases, the J end lost 3 bases, and 15 bases lay between the germline ends. Per germline, CDR1 LGHNA and CDR2 YSLEER. CDR3 length: 16 residues.

The chain couples TRBV19 to TRBJ1-1; 7 nucleotides align to TRBD1. The germline V gene encodes CDR1 LNHDA and CDR2 SQIVND (reference sequence). The CDR3 is 11 residues long. After removal of 5 bases from V and 9 bases from J, the junction contained 3 bases not matched to a gene. CDR3 in amino acids: CASSVTGQAFF. CDR3 coding DNA: TGTGCCAGTAGTGTGACAGGGCAAGCTTTCTTT.

V and J are TRBV18 and TRBJ1-6; no clear D. This CDR3 is built from 18 residues. Germline CDR1 KGHSH, CDR2 LQKENI. V dropped 3 bases and J dropped 1 base, with 16 bases sitting between them. CDR3 region: CASSPTLRTGSYNSPLHF. CDR3 coding DNA: TGTGCCAGCTCACCTACCTTGAGGACGGGATCCTATAATTCACCCCTCCACTTT. The full variable domain, in which reference TRBV18 and TRBJ1-6 provide the parts outside the CDR3, is NAGVMQNPRHLVRRRGQEARLRCSPMKGHSHVYWYRQLPEEGLKFMVYLQKENIIDESGMPKERFSAEFPKEGPSILRIQQVVRGDSAAYFCASSPTLRTGSYNSPLHFGNGTRLTVT.

The V gene is TRBV7-2, the J gene TRBJ2-1, with D tentatively TRBD2 (6 bases). The V gene lost 1 base and the J gene lost 2 bases, with 6 bases spanning the gap. CDR3 length: 14 residues. Germline CDR1 SGHTA, CDR2 FQGNSA. In DNA form, the CDR3 reads TGTGCCAGCAGCTTAGGACTAGCCTACAATGAGCAGTTCTTC. Translating it yields CASSLGLAYNEQFF.

The V and J genes are TRBV7-9 and TRBJ2-1; TRBD2 agrees at 11 bases. Unmatched junction bases numbered 9, after V lost 5 bases and J lost 6 bases. The CDR3 extends over 16 amino acids. CDR1 SEHNR and CDR2 FQNEAQ come from the germline V gene (reference sequence). The CDR3 reads CASSRPLAGEGNEQFF. CDR3 nucleotides: TGTGCCAGCAGCCGTCCACTAGCGGGAGAGGGCAATGAGCAGTTCTTC.

The chain carries TRBV4-1 and TRBJ2-5; 7 bases are shared with TRBD1. Germline V gene sequence: CDR1 MGHRA, CDR2 YSYEKL. The ends lost 0 bases at V and 1 base at J; junction bases unmatched: 8. The CDR3 is 17 residues long. The CDR3 sequence: CASSQDPWGQPQETQYF. CDR3 DNA: TGCGCCAGCAGCCAAGACCCATGGGGACAGCCCCAAGAGACCCAGTACTTC.

The chain is built from TRBV28 and TRBJ1-1; D gene unclear. The V gene's germline CDR1 is MDHEN and CDR2 SYDVKM. The V and J ends lost 3 bases and 1 base respectively, with 9 bases between them. The length of the CDR3 is 14 residues. CDR3 sequence reads: CASSFSGRNTEAFF. CDR3 sequence (DNA): TGTGCCAGCAGTTTTAGCGGGAGGAACACTGAAGCTTTCTTT.

The chain couples TRBV28 to TRBJ2-7; weak D call: TRBD2 (5 bases). V was cut by 3 bases and J by 4 bases, with 10 bases left in between. Germline values: CDR1 MDHEN, CDR2 SYDVKM. The CDR3 runs to 13 residues. This CDR3 is CASSLFRRYEQYF. CDR3 DNA: TGTGCCAGCAGTTTGTTCAGGAGGTACGAGCAGTACTTC. The complete variable domain, with remaining parts taken from reference TRBV28 and TRBJ2-7, reads DVKVTQSSRYLVKRTGEKVFLECVQDMDHENMFWYRQDPGLGLRLIYFSYDVKMKEKGDIPEGYSVSREKKERFSLILESASTNQTSMYLCASSLFRRYEQYFGPGTRLTVT.

The V gene is TRBV4-2, the J gene TRBJ2-1; TRBD2 matches at 14 bases. The CDR3 runs 18 residues. The germline V gene encodes CDR1 LGHNA and CDR2 YNFKEQ. With V trimmed by 4 bases and J by 9 bases, 14 bases remained unmatched. CDR3 coding DNA: TGTGCCAGCAGCCCAATGGCGGGACTAGCGGGAGTTGGCGCTGAGCAGTTCTTC. Translating gives CASSPMAGLAGVGAEQFF.